This is a list of T cell receptor beta chains from one sample in a study of OX40 agonist ivuxolimab in advanced cancers. Assay used: immunoSEQ multiplex PCR; TCRdb lists only in-frame clones, some missing. The top ten clones hold 11% to 15% of a sample with fewer than 60,000 clones, about 88% of them seen once. This sample comprised CD4+ or CD8+ T cells sorted from blood, obtained in a trial of the OX40 agonist ivuxolimab. Receptors were obtained from an adult with an advanced solid tumor such as melanoma, head and neck, liver or kidney cancer. Each CDR3 is given without its conserved first and last residue. The order of the fields is J gene, D gene, V gene, CDR3 protein. A D gene is named only where the DNA matches it firmly.

TRBJ2-1	NA	TRBV27	ASSTTLAQQF
TRBJ1-2	TRBD1	TRBV4-3	ASSQDRSGGLDGYT
TRBJ1-1	NA	TRBV19	ASSIDMRRKANTEAF
TRBJ1-2	NA	TRBV7-8	ASSPRLRLNYGYT
TRBJ2-7	NA	TRBV30	AWSESYEQY
TRBJ1-1	NA	TRBV4-1	ASSQEGGGTEAF
TRBJ2-7	NA	TRBV2	ASSEGVGMDREQY
TRBJ2-1	TRBD1	TRBV7-9	ASSDRDRSYNEQF
TRBJ2-3	NA	TRBV7-9	ASSPTARGDTQY
TRBJ1-3	NA	TRBV30	AWSVGDSGNTIY
TRBJ2-7	TRBD2	TRBV4-2	ASSQYSGGFYEQY
TRBJ2-7	TRBD1	TRBV19	ATSDRGGYEQY